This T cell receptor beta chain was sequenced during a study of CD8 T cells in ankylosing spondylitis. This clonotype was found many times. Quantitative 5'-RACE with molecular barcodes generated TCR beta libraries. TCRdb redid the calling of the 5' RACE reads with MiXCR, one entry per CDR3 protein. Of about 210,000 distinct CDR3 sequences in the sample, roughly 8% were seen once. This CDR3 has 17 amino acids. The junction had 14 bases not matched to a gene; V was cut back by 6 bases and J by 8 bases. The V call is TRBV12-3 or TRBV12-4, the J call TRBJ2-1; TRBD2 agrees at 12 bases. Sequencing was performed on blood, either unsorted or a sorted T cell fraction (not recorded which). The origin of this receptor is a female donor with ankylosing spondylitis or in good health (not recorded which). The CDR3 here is CASSTGLAGSLWDEQFF. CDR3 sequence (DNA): TGTGCCAGCAGCACCGGACTAGCGGGGTCCCTTTGGGATGAGCAGTTCTTC.